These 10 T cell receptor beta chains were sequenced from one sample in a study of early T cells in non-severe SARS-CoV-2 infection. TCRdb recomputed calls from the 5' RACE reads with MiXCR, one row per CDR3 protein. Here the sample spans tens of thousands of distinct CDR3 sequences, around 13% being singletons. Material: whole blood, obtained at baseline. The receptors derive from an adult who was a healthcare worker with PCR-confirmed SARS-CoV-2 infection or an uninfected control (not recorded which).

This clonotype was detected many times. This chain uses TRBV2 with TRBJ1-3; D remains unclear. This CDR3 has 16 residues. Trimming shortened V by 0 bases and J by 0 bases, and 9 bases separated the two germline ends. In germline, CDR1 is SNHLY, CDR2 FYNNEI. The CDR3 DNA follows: TGTGCCAGCAGTGAAGCTACGGGGTCCTCTGGAAACACCATATATTTT. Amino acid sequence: CASSEATGSSGNTIYF.

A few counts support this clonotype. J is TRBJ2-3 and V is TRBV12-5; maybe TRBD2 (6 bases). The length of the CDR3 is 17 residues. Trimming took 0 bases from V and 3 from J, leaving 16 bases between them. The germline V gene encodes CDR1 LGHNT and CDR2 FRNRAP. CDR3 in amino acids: CASGLVLASRGTDTQYF. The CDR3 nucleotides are TGTGCTAGTGGTTTGGTACTAGCATCCCGGGGAACAGATACGCAGTATTTT.

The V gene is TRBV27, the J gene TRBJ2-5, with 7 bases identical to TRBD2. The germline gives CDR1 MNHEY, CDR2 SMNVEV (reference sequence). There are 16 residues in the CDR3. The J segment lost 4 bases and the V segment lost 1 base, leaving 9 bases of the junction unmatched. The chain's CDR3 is CASSLWGLSTRETQYF. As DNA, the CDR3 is TGTGCCAGCAGTTTATGGGGACTATCGACCCGAGAGACCCAGTACTTC.

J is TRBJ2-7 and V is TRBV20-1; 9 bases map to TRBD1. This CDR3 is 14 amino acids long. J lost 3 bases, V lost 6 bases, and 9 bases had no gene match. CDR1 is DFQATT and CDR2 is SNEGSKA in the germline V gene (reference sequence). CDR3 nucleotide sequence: TGCAGTGCCCGTCGGGGACAGGGTAACTACGAGCAGTACTTC. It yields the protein CSARRGQGNYEQYF.

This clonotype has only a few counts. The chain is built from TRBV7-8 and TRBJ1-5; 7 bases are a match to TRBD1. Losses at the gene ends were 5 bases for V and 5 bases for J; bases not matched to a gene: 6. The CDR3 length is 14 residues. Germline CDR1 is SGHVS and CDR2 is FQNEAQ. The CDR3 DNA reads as TGTGCCAGCAGCCACCGGGACAGTGATCAGCCCCAGCATTTT. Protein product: CASSHRDSDQPQHF.

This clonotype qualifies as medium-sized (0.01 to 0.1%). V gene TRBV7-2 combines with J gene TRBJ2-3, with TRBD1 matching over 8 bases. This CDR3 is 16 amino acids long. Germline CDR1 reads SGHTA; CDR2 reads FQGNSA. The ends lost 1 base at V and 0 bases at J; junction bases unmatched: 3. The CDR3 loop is CASSLVGQESTDTQYF. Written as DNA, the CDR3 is TGTGCCAGCAGCTTAGTGGGACAGGAGAGCACAGATACGCAGTATTTT.

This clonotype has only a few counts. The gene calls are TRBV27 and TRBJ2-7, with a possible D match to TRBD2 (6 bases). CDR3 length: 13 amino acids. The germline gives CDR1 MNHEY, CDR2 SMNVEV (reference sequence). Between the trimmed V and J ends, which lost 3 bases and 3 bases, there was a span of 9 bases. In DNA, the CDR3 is TGTGCCAGCAGTTTGGAGGGGAGCTACGAGCAGTACTTC. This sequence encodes CASSLEGSYEQYF.

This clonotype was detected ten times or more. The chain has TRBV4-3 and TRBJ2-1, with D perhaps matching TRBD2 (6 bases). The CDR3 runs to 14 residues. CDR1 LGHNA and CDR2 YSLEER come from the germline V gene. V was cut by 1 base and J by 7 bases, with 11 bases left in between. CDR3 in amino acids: CASSQVVGRNEQFF. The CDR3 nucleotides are TGCGCCAGCAGCCAAGTTGTAGGGAGGAATGAGCAGTTCTTC.

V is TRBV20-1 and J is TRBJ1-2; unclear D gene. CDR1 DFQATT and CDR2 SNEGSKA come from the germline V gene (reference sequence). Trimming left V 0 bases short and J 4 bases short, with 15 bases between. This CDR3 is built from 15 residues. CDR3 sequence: CSARDPVGRTYGYTF. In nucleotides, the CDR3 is TGCAGTGCTAGAGACCCTGTGGGCAGGACCTATGGCTACACCTTC.

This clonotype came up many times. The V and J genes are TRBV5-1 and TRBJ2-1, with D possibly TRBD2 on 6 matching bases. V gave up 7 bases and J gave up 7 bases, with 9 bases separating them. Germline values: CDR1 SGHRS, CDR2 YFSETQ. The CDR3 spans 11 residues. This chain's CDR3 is CASGGGNEQFF. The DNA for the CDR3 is TGCGCCAGCGGTGGAGGGAATGAGCAGTTCTTC.